This paragraph reports one T cell receptor (beta chain). CDR3 length: 16 residues. Germline loops: CDR1 MNHEY, CDR2 SMNVEV (reference sequence). Trimming took 5 bases from V and 8 from J; bases not matched to a gene: 12. The data were obtained in a study of control samples from healthy donors and cancer patients. Generated by immunoSEQ multiplex PCR, the TCRdb table keeps only in-frame clones and is missing some. The sample has about 55,000 clones; approximately 95% are singletons. The chain employs TRBV27 and TRBJ2-1; 10 bases align to TRBD2. The TCR comes from a young woman in good health. The specimen sequenced was blood. CDR3 bases: TGTGCCAGCAGTAGCCGTTTAGCGGGAGGAACAGATGAGCAGTTCTTC. It encodes CASSSRLAGGTDEQFF.